A single sample is the source of the 32 T cell receptor beta chains below, sequenced in a study of CD8+ T cells in alopecia areata. Treatment described: oral pan-JAK inhibitor, 5-10 mg twice daily. Extracted from the samples, RNA was reverse transcribed into cDNA to serve as the sequencing template. Sequencing used immunoSEQ multiplex PCR; TCRdb keeps in-frame clones, though not all of them. The data contain 150,000 to 200,000 clones, 65% of them singletons. Source: CD4+ T cells sorted from blood, taken at week 4, from a patient treated with tofacitinib. These receptors originate from a human donor with alopecia areata.

This clone was seen a few times. The chain uses TRBV5-1 and TRBJ1-5; no clear D. Trimming stripped 0 bases from V and 0 bases from J, with 7 bases between. This CDR3 contains 15 residues. Germline V CDR1 and CDR2: SGHRS, YFSETQ. For the CDR3, the DNA is TGCGCCAGCAGCTTGGACAGCAATAGCAATCAGCCCCAGCATTTT. This translates into CASSLDSNSNQPQHF.

This clone has just one count. This sequence joins TRBV29-1 and TRBJ1-5, with D unresolved. V shed 6 bases and J shed 4 bases, with 16 bases lying between them. The germline CDR1 and CDR2 sequences are SQVTM and ANQGSEA. CDR3 length equals 14 residues. In DNA form, the CDR3 reads TGCAGCGTCCGTGAGTCCTTAGGAAATCAGCCCCAGCATTTT. Its protein product is CSVRESLGNQPQHF.

This clone appeared once. The V and J genes are TRBV10-3 and TRBJ1-1; D is uncertain. Trimming removed 1 base from V and 0 bases from J, with 12 bases in between. Germline CDR1 is ENHRY and CDR2 is SYGVKD. The CDR3 has 16 amino acids. The CDR3 coding sequence is TGTGCCATCAGTGAGTTGGCTGGACTAATGAACACTGAAGCTTTCTTT. Protein sequence: CAISELAGLMNTEAFF.

CDR3 sequence: CASSTDGRNTEAFF. The CDR3 DNA sequence: TGTGCCAGCAGCACGGACGGGAGGAACACTGAAGCTTTCTTT. The chain combines TRBV9 with TRBJ1-1; unclear D gene. Per germline, CDR1 SGDLS and CDR2 YYNGEE. The CDR3 loop spans 14 amino acids. Trimming took off 4 bases at V and 1 base at J, with 11 bases between the two ends.

V gene TRBV4-3 combines with J gene TRBJ2-3, with 12 bases matching TRBD2. CDR1 is LGHNA, CDR2 YSLEER, per germline. CDR3 length: 17 residues. V lost 2 bases to trimming and J lost 1 base; unmatched junction nucleotides: 4. The CDR3: CASSQLAGGPGTDTQYF. The CDR3 region has the DNA TGCGCCAGCAGCCAACTAGCGGGGGGGCCCGGCACAGATACGCAGTATTTT.

The chain joins TRBV29-1 to TRBJ2-2; 8 bases agree with TRBD2. Trimming cost V 4 bases and J 4 bases; bases outside gene matches: 8. The CDR3 sequence is 15 residues long. Germline V gene lookup returns CDR1 SQVTM and CDR2 ANQGSEA. CDR3 loop: CSVVPSGGGTGELFF. In DNA form, the CDR3 reads TGCAGCGTTGTACCAAGCGGGGGAGGCACCGGGGAGCTGTTTTTT.

The chain joins TRBV30 to TRBJ1-1; D is unclear. From germline, CDR1 is GTSNPN and CDR2 SVGIG (reference sequence). V was trimmed by 8 bases and J by 4 bases, leaving 20 bases between them. There are 14 residues in the CDR3. In DNA form, the CDR3 reads TGTGCCGCGAGGAGGCAACCACTGGGCACTGAAGCTTTCTTT. Translated: CAARRQPLGTEAFF. Drawing the rest from reference TRBV30 and TRBJ1-1, the complete variable domain is SQTIHQWPATLVQPVGSPLSLECTVEGTSNPNLYWYRQAAGRGLQLLFYSVGIGQISSEVPQNLSASRPQDRQFILSSKKLLLSDSGFYLCAARRQPLGTEAFFGQGTRLTVV.

This clone showed up just a few times. The chain uses TRBV9 and TRBJ2-5, with 12 bases lining up with TRBD2. This CDR3 has 14 amino acids. Germline V CDR1 and CDR2: SGDLS, YYNGEE. J was trimmed by 5 bases and V by 4 bases; bases with no gene match: 3. The CDR3 coding sequence is TGTGCCAGCAGCACTAGCGGGGGGAAGGAGACCCAGTACTTC. It is translated as CASSTSGGKETQYF.

The chain couples TRBV30 to TRBJ2-7, with a tentative D call TRBD1 (5 bases). Germline V CDR1 and CDR2: GTSNPN, SVGIG (reference sequence). CDR3 length: 13 residues. With 2 bases removed from V and 3 bases from J, the gap between germline ends came to 11 bases. The CDR3 coding sequence is TGTGCCTGGAGTCAGGGAATGGACTACGAGCAGTACTTC. Translated, it gives CAWSQGMDYEQYF.

V and J are TRBV30 and TRBJ1-2; 7 bases map to TRBD1. From germline, CDR1 is GTSNPN and CDR2 SVGIG (reference sequence). The CDR3 covers 15 residues. V lost 0 bases and J lost 4; bases outside the gene matches: 8. CDR3 DNA sequence: TGTGCCTGGAGTGTACGATTGGGACAGAGCTATGGCTACACCTTC. Protein: CAWSVRLGQSYGYTF. Filled out from reference TRBV30 and TRBJ1-2, the complete variable domain reads SQTIHQWPATLVQPVGSPLSLECTVEGTSNPNLYWYRQAAGRGLQLLFYSVGIGQISSEVPQNLSASRPQDRQFILSSKKLLLSDSGFYLCAWSVRLGQSYGYTFGSGTRLTVV.

The CDR3 spells CAWTRDNQPQHF. CDR3 coding DNA: TGTGCCTGGACAAGGGACAATCAGCCCCAGCATTTT. The V call is TRBV30, the J call TRBJ1-5; D gene unclear. This CDR3 has 12 amino acids. The germline CDR1 and CDR2 sequences are GTSNPN and SVGIG (reference sequence). Trimming pared 4 bases from V and 3 bases from J, leaving 7 bases between.

This clone was seen more than once but under ten times. V and J are TRBV13 and TRBJ2-7; D may be TRBD1 (6 bases). V shed 5 bases and J shed 3 bases, with 8 bases lying between them. The CDR3 loop spans 12 amino acids. CDR1 PRHDT and CDR2 FYEKMQ come from the germline V gene (reference sequence). As DNA, the CDR3 is TGTGCCAGCAGCGCAGGGGACTACGAGCAGTACTTC. Residues: CASSAGDYEQYF.

This clone was seen at least ten times. This chain uses TRBV7-9 with TRBJ2-1; D assignment may be TRBD1 or TRBD2 (6 bases each). The germline V gene encodes CDR1 SEHNR and CDR2 FQNEAQ (reference sequence). The CDR3 has 12 amino acids. V gave up 2 bases and J gave up 8 bases, with 7 bases separating them. The CDR3 sequence: CASSLRGDEQFF. CDR3 coding DNA: TGTGCCAGCAGCTTAAGGGGGGATGAGCAGTTCTTC. The full variable domain, in which reference TRBV7-9 and TRBJ2-1 provide the parts outside the CDR3, is DTGVSQNPRHKITKRGQNVTFRCDPISEHNRLYWYRQTLGQGPEFLTYFQNEAQLEKSRLLSDRFSAERPKGSFSTLEIQRTEQGDSAMYLCASSLRGDEQFFGPGTRLTVL.

This clone came up once. J is TRBJ2-7 and V is TRBV5-1; 7 bases match TRBD1. Germline assignment: CDR1 SGHRS and CDR2 YFSETQ. The J segment lost 3 bases and the V segment lost 0 bases, leaving 9 bases of the junction unmatched. The CDR3 is 16 residues long. In DNA form, the CDR3 reads TGCGCCAGCAGCTTGGGGCCGCGACAGGGCAACTACGAGCAGTACTTC. Protein: CASSLGPRQGNYEQYF.

The chain is built from TRBV6-5 and TRBJ2-1; TRBD1 aligns across 8 bases. The CDR3 length is 13 residues. Germline loops: CDR1 MNHEY, CDR2 SVGAGI. The V gene end was trimmed by 5 bases and the J gene end by 15 bases; junction bases not matched to a gene: 12. The CDR3 nucleotides are TGTGCCAGCAGTAAAACCGAGGGGACAGGTTCGTTCTTC. Translating gives CASSKTEGTGSFF.

The rearrangement uses TRBV29-1 and TRBJ2-1; TRBD2 matches at 11 bases. Trimming at V came to 2 bases and at J to 5 bases, leaving 11 bases not matched to a gene. This CDR3 spans 17 amino acids. Germline CDR1 reads SQVTM; CDR2 reads ANQGSEA. This CDR3 is CSVEFRLLAGVNNEQFF. The CDR3 DNA sequence: TGCAGCGTTGAATTTCGTCTACTAGCGGGGGTTAACAATGAGCAGTTCTTC.

This clone has a single count. The V and J genes are TRBV5-4 and TRBJ2-1; no firm D call. The CDR3 contains 16 residues. Trimming stripped 0 bases from V and 9 bases from J, with 19 bases between. In germline, CDR1 is SGHNT, CDR2 YYREEE (reference sequence). The CDR3 nucleotides are TGTGCCAGCAGCTTGGGTGCCGTAGAAGGCAACAGTGAGCAGTTCTTC. It codes for CASSLGAVEGNSEQFF.

The rearrangement joins TRBV7-2 to TRBJ2-5, with 8 bases fitting TRBD1. Germline V lookup: CDR1 SGHTA, CDR2 FQGNSA. CDR3 length: 14 residues. J gave up 5 bases and V 2 bases, and 4 bases lay outside the gene matches. The CDR3 DNA reads as TGTGCCAGCAGCTTACAGGGGGCCAGGGAGACCCAGTACTTC. Protein sequence: CASSLQGARETQYF.

There are a few counts of this clone. CDR3 region: CASSRLDSNQPQHF. The DNA for the CDR3 is TGTGCCAGCAGCCGACTGGATAGCAATCAGCCCCAGCATTTT. The chain uses TRBV7-2 and TRBJ1-5; the D is unclear. V was cut by 5 bases and J by 0 bases, with 8 bases left in between. Germline CDR1 reads SGHTA; CDR2 reads FQGNSA. The CDR3 length is 14 residues.

The rearrangement uses TRBV19 and TRBJ1-5; perhaps TRBD1 as D (6 bases). The CDR3 is 18 residues long. In germline, CDR1 is LNHDA, CDR2 SQIVND (reference sequence). V lost 3 bases and J lost 0, with 18 bases in between. CDR3: CASSMGASRWNSNQPQHF. The DNA for the CDR3 is TGTGCCAGTAGTATGGGGGCCTCGCGATGGAATAGCAATCAGCCCCAGCATTTT.

The chain links TRBV9 to TRBJ1-1; tentatively, D is TRBD1 (5 bases). The germline CDR1 and CDR2 sequences are SGDLS and YYNGEE. The length of the CDR3 is 15 residues. V lost 0 bases and J lost 6, with 15 bases in between. The CDR3, as DNA: TGTGCCAGCAGCGTAGTCCGAGACAGAAGTTCTGAAGCTTTCTTT. Protein product: CASSVVRDRSSEAFF. Drawing the rest from reference TRBV9 and TRBJ1-1, the complete variable domain is DSGVTQTPKHLITATGQRVTLRCSPRSGDLSVYWYQQSLDQGLQFLIQYYNGEERAKGNILERFSAQQFPDLHSELNLSSLELGDSALYFCASSVVRDRSSEAFFGQGTRLTVV.

This clone showed up just a few times. The chain employs TRBV5-4 and TRBJ2-5, with a tentative D call TRBD1 (6 bases). V was pared by 2 bases and J by 1 base, with 6 bases between. The germline V gene encodes CDR1 SGHNT and CDR2 YYREEE (reference sequence). The CDR3 is made up of 13 amino acids. The CDR3 bases are TGTGCCAGCAGCTTACAGGGCCAAGAGACCCAGTACTTC. The encoded protein is CASSLQGQETQYF.

The chain uses TRBV19 and TRBJ1-5; D is possibly TRBD1 (5 bases). The germline V gene encodes CDR1 LNHDA and CDR2 SQIVND (reference sequence). The CDR3 contains 16 residues. Trimming left V 3 bases short and J 5 bases short, with 17 bases between. CDR3 DNA: TGTGCCAGTAGTATGGAGGCGGGCAGGGCGGATCAGCCCCAGCATTTT. The encoded protein is CASSMEAGRADQPQHF.

This clone was seen a few times. J is TRBJ1-4 and V is TRBV29-1; D not resolved. Trimming shortened V by 5 bases and J by 4 bases, and 11 bases separated the two germline ends. CDR3 length: 13 amino acids. Germline V lookup: CDR1 SQVTM, CDR2 ANQGSEA. The CDR3 DNA is TGCAGCGTTCTGGACGGATATAATGAAAAACTGTTTTTT. It yields the protein CSVLDGYNEKLFF.

Concerning this clone itself: This sample includes further DNA sequences coding for the same CDR3. The J gene is TRBJ1-5, the V gene TRBV5-1; 7 bases map to TRBD1. The V gene end was trimmed by 7 bases and the J gene end by 4 bases; junction bases not matched to a gene: 5. From germline, CDR1 is SGHRS and CDR2 YFSETQ. The CDR3 spans 13 residues. CDR3 sequence (DNA): TGCGCCAGCCGACAGGGAACGAATCAGCCCCAGCATTTT. Residues: CASRQGTNQPQHF.

The V gene is TRBV30, the J gene TRBJ2-2, with D maybe TRBD1 (5 bases). V shed 3 bases and J shed 1 base, with 9 bases lying between them. Germline loops: CDR1 GTSNPN, CDR2 SVGIG (reference sequence). The CDR3 consists of 14 residues. The CDR3 DNA sequence: TGTGCCTGGAGGGAACAGGTGAACACCGGGGAGCTGTTTTTT. Its protein product is CAWREQVNTGELFF.

The rearrangement uses TRBV29-1 and TRBJ2-3, with D perhaps matching TRBD1 or TRBD2 (8 bases each). Trimming left V 8 bases short and J 1 base short, with 25 bases between. CDR3 size: 17 residues. The V gene's germline CDR1 is SQVTM and CDR2 ANQGSEA. Here the CDR3 reads CSTLTGAGTRGTDTQYF. The CDR3 nucleotides read TGCAGCACCCTGACAGGGGCAGGGACTAGAGGCACAGATACGCAGTATTTT.

This clone turned up a few times. The chain combines TRBV9 with TRBJ1-4; D remains ambiguous. V was trimmed by 2 bases and J by 4 bases, leaving 9 bases between them. The CDR3 is 14 residues long. Germline V gene data show CDR1 as SGDLS and CDR2 as YYNGEE. The CDR3 loop is CASSVQADNEKLFF. CDR3 coding DNA: TGTGCCAGCAGCGTGCAGGCGGATAATGAAAAACTGTTTTTT.

This clone was detected a few times. This chain connects TRBV9 to TRBJ2-1; D may match TRBD1 or TRBD2 (6 bases each). In germline, CDR1 is SGDLS, CDR2 YYNGEE. V was trimmed by 4 bases and J by 7 bases, leaving 24 bases between them. The CDR3 has 17 amino acids. CDR3: CASSLKPEGGLWNEQFF. The CDR3, as DNA: TGTGCCAGCAGCCTAAAACCGGAGGGGGGATTGTGGAATGAGCAGTTCTTC.

V gene TRBV6-5 combines with J gene TRBJ2-6, with D perhaps given as TRBD1 or TRBD2 (5 bases each). CDR1 and CDR2 (germline): MNHEY, SVGAGI. Trimming shortened V by 0 bases and J by 3 bases, and 9 bases separated the two germline ends. The CDR3 totals 16 residues. This chain's CDR3 is CASSYSWGSGANVLTF. CDR3 DNA sequence: TGTGCCAGCAGTTACTCGTGGGGGAGTGGGGCCAACGTCCTGACTTTC.

The rearrangement joins TRBV5-1 to TRBJ1-2; D is unresolved. With 0 bases removed from V and 7 bases from J, the gap between germline ends came to 4 bases. This CDR3 is 11 amino acids long. CDR1 is SGHRS and CDR2 is YFSETQ in the germline V gene. CDR3 sequence (DNA): TGCGCCAGCAGCTTGGAGGGTGGCTACACCTTC. This translates into CASSLEGGYTF.

V usage is TRBV11-2 and J usage is TRBJ2-7, with D unclear. The CDR3 is 14 residues long. The ends were cut back, 1 base at V and 1 base at J, with 8 bases in the middle. The germline gives CDR1 SGHAT, CDR2 FQNNGV. The CDR3 loop is CASSLASVSYEQYF. Here the CDR3 DNA reads TGTGCCAGCAGCTTAGCCTCAGTGTCCTACGAGCAGTACTTC.